Listed here is a single T cell receptor (beta chain). Its antigen is unknown. This sample is drawn from a study of beta chain features in type 1 diabetes. Background on the study: Sorted cells from all samples, numbering roughly 100 million, were examined.

Points from the study as a whole: The naive, central memory and Treg TCRB repertoires of patients appeared to be more similar to one another than those of healthy donors.

The authors reverse transcribed all of the isolated RNA, so sequencing captured expressed TCRB transcripts. Here immunoSEQ multiplex PCR was the method, and the copy in TCRdb shows in-frame clones only, minus some. The sample carries around 350,000 clones, roughly 12% recorded once. The CDR3 contains 17 residues. CDR1 SNHLY and CDR2 FYNNEI come from the germline V gene. V shed 4 bases and J 4 bases; nucleotides not matched to a gene: 10. The V gene is TRBV2, the J gene TRBJ2-2; 9 bases are a match to TRBD2. The sequenced sample consisted of naive CD4+ T cells from blood. The source of this sequence is a man younger than 35 in good health. As DNA, the CDR3 is TGTGCCAGCAGTGTACGTTTCGGCGGGAGGGCCACCGGGGAGCTGTTTTTT. It translates to CASSVRFGGRATGELFF.